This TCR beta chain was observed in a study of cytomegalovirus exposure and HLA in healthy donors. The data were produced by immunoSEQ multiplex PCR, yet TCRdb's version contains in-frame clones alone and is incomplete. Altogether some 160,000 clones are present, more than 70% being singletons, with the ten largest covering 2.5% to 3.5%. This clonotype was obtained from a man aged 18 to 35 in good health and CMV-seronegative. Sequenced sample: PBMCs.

In DNA, the CDR3 is TGTGCCAGCAGTTTAGGGACTATGTTGCAGCAGTTCTTC. Amino acid sequence: CASSLGTMLQQFF. The genes are TRBV27 and TRBJ2-1; 7 nucleotides match TRBD2. Germline-derived CDR1 and CDR2 are MNHEY and SMNVEV (reference sequence). The CDR3 is 13 residues long. The V and J ends lost 2 bases and 11 bases, in that order; junction bases with no gene match: 6.